This TCR beta chain was documented in a study of cytomegalovirus exposure and HLA in healthy donors. Per the germline V gene, CDR1 is SGHAT and CDR2 is FQNNGV. Trimming took off 4 bases at V and 0 bases at J, with 4 bases between the two ends. This CDR3 is 14 amino acids long. Primers for the PCR totalled 60 Vbeta and 13 Jbeta. The data were produced by immunoSEQ multiplex PCR, yet TCRdb's version contains in-frame clones alone and is incomplete. This repertoire includes 91,000 or so clones. V usage is TRBV11-2 and J usage is TRBJ1-6; the D is unclear. The sample comprised PBMCs. This TCR was recovered from a woman aged 25 to 39 in good health and CMV-seronegative. The CDR3 DNA follows: TGTGCCAGCAGCTCGAGCTCCTATAATTCACCCCTCCACTTT. Translation: CASSSSSYNSPLHF.